Shown below are 28 T cell receptor beta chains from a single sample sequenced in a study of patients and donors after allogeneic stem cell transplantation. Each CDR3 protein gets one entry after TCRdb re-called the RT-PCR reads with MiXCR. The sample contains 190,000 or so distinct CDR3 sequences, less than 45% of which appear only once. Sequencing input: blood, either unsorted or a sorted T cell fraction (not recorded which). The receptors come from a human donor who was either an allogeneic HSCT recipient or a stem cell or donor lymphocyte infusion donor (not recorded which). It is not recorded whose cells these are; they may come from a transplant donor.

The chain uses TRBV29-1 and TRBJ2-5; possible D gene TRBD2, 6 bases. The ends were cut back, 2 bases at V and 4 bases at J, with 8 bases in the middle. Germline V CDR1 and CDR2: SQVTM, ANQGSEA. The CDR3 has 12 residues. This CDR3 is CSVESGGETQYF. The DNA of the CDR3 is TGCAGCGTTGAATCCGGGGGAGAGACCCAGTACTTC.

The rearrangement links TRBV5-1 to TRBJ1-1; TRBD1 is a possible D gene (5 bases). CDR1 is SGHRS and CDR2 is YFSETQ in the germline V gene. The CDR3 runs 13 residues. The V gene lost 5 bases and the J gene lost 1 base, with 9 bases spanning the gap. CDR3 protein: CASSRDSNTEAFF. The DNA for the CDR3 is TGCGCCAGCAGTCGGGACTCGAACACTGAAGCTTTCTTT.

The DNA for the CDR3 is TGTGCCAGCAGTAGGGACAGGGGTTTGAACGAGCAGTACTTC. This gives the protein CASSRDRGLNEQYF. The chain recombines TRBV12-3 or TRBV12-4 with TRBJ2-7, with 10 positions matching TRBD1. The ends lost 5 bases at V and 5 bases at J; junction bases unmatched: 6. This CDR3 is 14 amino acids long.

This clonotype was counted ten times or more. As DNA, the CDR3 is TGCAGCGTTTATGCTAGGGCGGGAGAGACCCAGTACTTC. Translation gives CSVYARAGETQYF. The rearrangement joins TRBV29-1 to TRBJ2-5; the D gene is possibly TRBD2 (5 bases). V dropped 5 bases and J dropped 4 bases, with 14 bases sitting between them. The CDR3 is made up of 13 amino acids. The germline gives CDR1 SQVTM, CDR2 ANQGSEA.

The V call is TRBV2, the J call TRBJ1-1; TRBD1 agrees at 7 bases. Trimming at V came to 8 bases and at J to 0 bases, leaving 3 bases not matched to a gene. Germline V gene lookup returns CDR1 SNHLY and CDR2 FYNNEI. The CDR3 is 13 residues long. This CDR3 is CASAGTVNTEAFF. The DNA for the CDR3 is TGTGCCAGCGCCGGGACAGTGAACACTGAAGCTTTCTTT.

The rearrangement links TRBV12-3 or TRBV12-4 to TRBJ2-1; D is uncertain. V was shortened by 6 bases and J by 5 bases, with 20 bases between the two germline ends. The CDR3 contains 16 residues. The CDR3 sequence: CASSLLDSPINNEQFF. DNA of the CDR3: TGTGCCAGCAGCCTGCTAGATTCCCCCATCAACAATGAGCAGTTCTTC.

This clonotype was observed a handful of times. This chain links TRBV7-6 with TRBJ2-1, with D maybe TRBD2 (5 bases). Germline values: CDR1 SGHVS, CDR2 FNYEAQ. The germline V and J ends were trimmed by 1 base and 3 bases, with 10 bases remaining between them. This CDR3 region has 15 residues. In DNA, the CDR3 is TGTGCCAGCAGCTTAGACGGGATATACTACAATGAGCAGTTCTTC. It translates to CASSLDGIYYNEQFF.

The chain uses TRBV5-4 and TRBJ2-5, with no clear D. Germline CDR1 SGHNT, CDR2 YYREEE (reference sequence). V was shortened by 3 bases and J by 5 bases, with 17 bases between the two germline ends. This CDR3 spans 15 amino acids. The CDR3 here is CASSSWTAYRETQYF. For the CDR3, the DNA is TGTGCCAGCAGCTCATGGACGGCGTATCGTGAGACCCAGTACTTC. Supplemented by reference TRBV5-4 and TRBJ2-5, the full variable domain reads ETGVTQSPTHLIKTRGQQVTLRCSSQSGHNTVSWYQQALGQGPQFIFQYYREEENGRGNFPPRFSGLQFPNYSSELNVNALELDDSALYLCASSSWTAYRETQYFGPGTRLLVL.

V and J are TRBV20-1 and TRBJ1-1; no definite D call. Germline V gene sequence: CDR1 DFQATT, CDR2 SNEGSKA (reference sequence). This CDR3 comprises 12 residues. Written as DNA, the CDR3 is TGCAGGGTCGGAGACCTGAACACTGAAGCTTTCTTT. Translated, it gives CRVGDLNTEAFF.

This chain links TRBV12-3 or TRBV12-4 with TRBJ2-7; 8 nucleotides line up with TRBD2. V was pared by 6 bases and J by 2 bases, with 6 bases of the junction left unmatched. The CDR3 is 14 residues long. CDR3 DNA sequence: TGTGCCAGCAGAACTAGCGGCCCTCCCTACGAGCAGTACTTC. Translation gives CASRTSGPPYEQYF.

V gene TRBV10-3 combines with J gene TRBJ1-1; 7 positions match TRBD1. The length of the CDR3 is 15 residues. V shed 5 bases, J shed 6 bases, and the junction held 12 bases outside the gene matches. Germline loops: CDR1 ENHRY, CDR2 SYGVKD. The CDR3 bases are TGTGCCATCAGTAAAGGGGACAGCCTAGGGGCTGAAGCTTTCTTT. Residues: CAISKGDSLGAEAFF.

V gene TRBV19 combines with J gene TRBJ2-2; TRBD2 matches at 9 bases. Germline CDR1 reads LNHDA; CDR2 reads SQIVND (reference sequence). V was clipped by 5 bases and J by 4 bases; unmatched bases: 5. CDR3 length: 15 amino acids. The CDR3: CASSVAGGPTGELFF. The CDR3 DNA follows: TGTGCCAGTAGTGTGGCGGGAGGGCCCACCGGGGAGCTGTTTTTT.

The genes are TRBV5-1 and TRBJ2-5, with D uncertain. Germline V gene data show CDR1 as SGHRS and CDR2 as YFSETQ. The V end was cut by 0 bases, the J end by 4 bases, with 13 bases between. This CDR3 comprises 15 residues. The CDR3 spells CASSLGLGVRETQYF. The CDR3 nucleotides are TGCGCCAGCAGCTTGGGCCTTGGGGTCCGAGAGACCCAGTACTTC. Drawing the rest from reference TRBV5-1 and TRBJ2-5, the complete variable domain is KAGVTQTPRYLIKTRGQQVTLSCSPISGHRSVSWYQQTPGQGLQFLFEYFSETQRNKGNFPGRFSGRQFSNSRSEMNVSTLELGDSALYLCASSLGLGVRETQYFGPGTRLLVL.

This sequence joins TRBV6-2 or TRBV6-3 and TRBJ2-1, with D possibly being TRBD2 (6 bases). The germline V gene has CDR1 MNHEY and CDR2 SVGEGT. The V end was cut by 6 bases, the J end by 6 bases, with 18 bases between. This CDR3 region has 15 residues. CDR3 region: CASRKPGDISNEQFF. Written as DNA, the CDR3 is TGTGCCAGCAGAAAGCCGGGGGATATTAGCAATGAGCAGTTCTTC.

This clonotype was picked up a small number of times. CDR3 coding DNA: TGTGCCAGCAGTGACACTATTGGGGGCTACACCTTC. This translates into CASSDTIGGYTF. The chain combines TRBV25-1 with TRBJ1-2; D is undetermined. The germline V and J ends were trimmed by 3 bases and 8 bases, with 10 bases remaining between them. This CDR3 spans 12 amino acids. In germline, CDR1 is MGHDK, CDR2 SYGVNS.

In this sample, this clonotype turned up a few times. V usage is TRBV20-1 and J usage is TRBJ1-3; D ambiguous. Per the germline V gene, CDR1 is DFQATT and CDR2 is SNEGSKA (reference sequence). The CDR3 extends over 12 amino acids. The V end was cut by 2 bases, the J end by 4 bases, with 6 bases between. Written as DNA, the CDR3 is TGCAGTGCTAGACTGGCCGGAAACACCATATATTTT. Translated: CSARLAGNTIYF.

This chain connects TRBV29-1 to TRBJ2-5; D perhaps matches TRBD2 (7 bases). CDR3 length: 11 residues. V was clipped by 6 bases and J by 5 bases, with 10 bases between them. Germline V gene data show CDR1 as SQVTM and CDR2 as ANQGSEA. The CDR3 sequence: CSVGGPETQYF. The CDR3 DNA follows: TGCAGCGTGGGGGGGCCGGAGACCCAGTACTTC.

Only a few counts were recorded for this clonotype. The rearrangement joins TRBV5-5 to TRBJ1-4; D may be TRBD1 (6 bases). The CDR3 is made up of 16 amino acids. Germline CDR1 SGHKS, CDR2 YYEKEE (reference sequence). V lost 4 bases to trimming and J lost 8 bases, with 21 bases between them. The CDR3 nucleotides are TGTGCCAGCAGCCTCCACGGGGGCGTGGATGAGGAAAAACTGTTTTTT. Its translation is CASSLHGGVDEEKLFF.

This chain joins TRBV9 and TRBJ1-2; tentatively, D is TRBD1 (5 bases). Germline CDR1 reads SGDLS; CDR2 reads YYNGEE. Trimming pared 4 bases from V and 1 base from J, leaving 14 bases between. The CDR3 extends over 15 amino acids. CDR3 bases: TGTGCCAGCAGCTCACAGCCGACAGATAACTATGGCTACACCTTC. This encodes CASSSQPTDNYGYTF.

This clonotype was observed a handful of times. The gene calls are TRBV2 and TRBJ1-1, with D uncertain. CDR3 length: 12 amino acids. Germline CDR1 reads SNHLY; CDR2 reads FYNNEI. The germline V and J ends were trimmed by 6 bases and 5 bases, with 10 bases remaining between them. CDR3 protein: CASRWRETEAFF. DNA for the CDR3: TGTGCCAGCAGATGGAGAGAGACTGAAGCTTTCTTT.

This clonotype was observed a few times. The V and J genes are TRBV9 and TRBJ2-1, with D possibly matching TRBD2 (6 bases). Germline CDR1 SGDLS, CDR2 YYNGEE. Trimming pared 0 bases from V and 15 bases from J, leaving 16 bases between. The CDR3 contains 13 residues. The CDR3 nucleotides are TGTGCCAGCAGCGTAGAGGCCCAGGGAGGATTGTTCTTC. Translating gives CASSVEAQGGLFF.

The chain links TRBV2 to TRBJ1-2, with no clear D. V was trimmed by 2 bases and J by 6 bases, leaving 1 base between them. The CDR3 runs to 10 residues. From germline, CDR1 is SNHLY and CDR2 FYNNEI. The CDR3 reads CASSENGYTF. CDR3 nucleotides: TGTGCCAGCAGTGAAAATGGCTACACCTTC.

This clonotype was counted only a few times. The V and J genes are TRBV27 and TRBJ1-1; perhaps TRBD1 as D (6 bases). Between the trimmed V and J ends, which lost 6 bases and 4 bases, there was a span of 18 bases. Germline-derived CDR1 and CDR2 are MNHEY and SMNVEV (reference sequence). CDR3 length: 15 residues. The CDR3 DNA sequence: TGTGCCAGCAGCTTGGGGGCAGGGTGGGCCACTGAAGCTTTCTTT. Its translation is CASSLGAGWATEAFF.

This clonotype was detected only a few times. V gene TRBV20-1 combines with J gene TRBJ1-5; no definite D call. The germline V gene has CDR1 DFQATT and CDR2 SNEGSKA (reference sequence). The CDR3 is made up of 12 amino acids. The germline V and J ends were trimmed by 1 base and 6 bases, with 7 bases remaining between them. In DNA form, the CDR3 reads TGCAGTGCTAGAGTAAGTGGTCAGCCCCAGCATTTT. This codes for CSARVSGQPQHF.

This chain connects TRBV12-3 or TRBV12-4 to TRBJ2-7; D is unresolved. The CDR3 has 12 residues. Between the trimmed V and J ends, which lost 5 bases and 3 bases, there was a span of 8 bases. The CDR3 sequence: CASSKLVYEQYF. CDR3 nucleotide sequence: TGTGCCAGCAGTAAACTGGTCTACGAGCAGTACTTC.

Many counts were recorded for this clonotype. The genes are TRBV12-3 or TRBV12-4 and TRBJ1-3, with D unclear. The CDR3 has 14 residues. V was cut by 3 bases and J by 4 bases, with 10 bases left in between. The CDR3 DNA follows: TGTGCCAGCAGTTTTGCGGGCGAGGGAAACACCATATATTTT. As protein: CASSFAGEGNTIYF.

The chain carries TRBV28 and TRBJ2-7; TRBD2 might be the D (5 bases). CDR1 is MDHEN and CDR2 is SYDVKM in the germline V gene. Trimming shortened V by 4 bases and J by 0 bases, and 10 bases separated the two germline ends. This CDR3 has 14 residues. CDR3 residues: CASSSAGPSYEQYF. DNA for the CDR3: TGTGCCAGCAGTTCCGCGGGTCCCTCCTACGAGCAGTACTTC.

This clonotype has only a few counts. CDR3 loop: CASSSLDNSYEQYF. The CDR3 DNA reads TGTGCCAGCAGTTCCCTGGACAACTCCTACGAGCAGTACTTC. The rearrangement links TRBV12-3 or TRBV12-4 to TRBJ2-7; weak D call: TRBD1 (5 bases). V was shortened by 4 bases and J by 0 bases, with 10 bases between the two germline ends. The CDR3 is 14 residues long.